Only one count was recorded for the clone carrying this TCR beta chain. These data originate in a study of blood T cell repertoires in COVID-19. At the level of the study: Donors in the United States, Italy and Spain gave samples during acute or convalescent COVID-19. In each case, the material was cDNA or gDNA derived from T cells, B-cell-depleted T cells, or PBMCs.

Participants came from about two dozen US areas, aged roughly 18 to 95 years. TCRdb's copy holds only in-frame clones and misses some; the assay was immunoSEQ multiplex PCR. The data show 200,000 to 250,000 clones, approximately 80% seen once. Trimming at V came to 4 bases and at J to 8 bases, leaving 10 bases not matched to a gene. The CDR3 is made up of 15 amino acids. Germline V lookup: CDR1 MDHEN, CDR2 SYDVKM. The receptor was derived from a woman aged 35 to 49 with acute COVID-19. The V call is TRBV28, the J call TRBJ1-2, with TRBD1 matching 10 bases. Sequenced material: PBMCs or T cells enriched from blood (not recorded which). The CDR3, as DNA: TGTGCCAGCAGTTCGAGGACAGGGGGAAGGGGAGGCTACACCTTC. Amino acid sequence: CASSSRTGGRGGYTF.